These 30 T cell receptor beta chains came from one sample sequenced in a study of shared clonotypes between healthy human individuals. The repertoire was sequenced with immunoSEQ multiplex PCR; TCRdb's copy has only in-frame clones and lacks some. The data contain some 2,500,000 clones, 90% to 95% of them singletons. Sequenced material: naive CD4+ T cells from PBMCs. Subset of the sample: CD45RA+ positively selected. These receptors all stem from a young man in good health. Some clones in this sample may be carry-over from other donors' samples.

The V and J genes are TRBV5-1 and TRBJ2-7, with D possibly being TRBD1 (6 bases). Germline loops: CDR1 SGHRS, CDR2 YFSETQ. Trimming left V 0 bases short and J 2 bases short, with 12 bases between. The CDR3 spans 15 residues. This CDR3 reads CASSLDWAGAYEQYF. CDR3 bases: TGCGCCAGCAGCTTGGACTGGGCAGGGGCCTACGAGCAGTACTTC. The full variable domain, with the rest looked up from reference TRBV5-1 and TRBJ2-7, is KAGVTQTPRYLIKTRGQQVTLSCSPISGHRSVSWYQQTPGQGLQFLFEYFSETQRNKGNFPGRFSGRQFSNSRSEMNVSTLELGDSALYLCASSLDWAGAYEQYFGPGTRLTVT.

The rearrangement uses TRBV5-1 and TRBJ2-1; 9 bases line up with TRBD2. The germline CDR1 and CDR2 sequences are SGHRS and YFSETQ. The CDR3 spans 15 residues. Trimming cost V 4 bases and J 5 bases; bases outside gene matches: 7. The CDR3 here is CASSRPSGKDNEQFF. In nucleotides, the CDR3 is TGCGCCAGCAGCAGACCTAGCGGGAAGGACAATGAGCAGTTCTTC.

This clone was detected only a few times. The identical CDR3 is also encoded by other nucleotide sequences in the sample. The CDR3 nucleotides read TGCGCCAGCAGCTTGGCAGGCACAGATACGCAGTATTTT. This codes for CASSLAGTDTQYF. This chain links TRBV5-1 with TRBJ2-3, with D uncertain. The CDR3 contains 13 residues. Germline V CDR1 and CDR2: SGHRS, YFSETQ. Trimming left V 0 bases short and J 1 base short, with 3 bases between. The full variable domain, with the rest looked up from reference TRBV5-1 and TRBJ2-3, is KAGVTQTPRYLIKTRGQQVTLSCSPISGHRSVSWYQQTPGQGLQFLFEYFSETQRNKGNFPGRFSGRQFSNSRSEMNVSTLELGDSALYLCASSLAGTDTQYFGPGTRLTVL.

The chain uses TRBV4-2 and TRBJ2-1; 14 bases align to TRBD2. The CDR3 consists of 20 residues. The germline V gene encodes CDR1 LGHNA and CDR2 YNFKEQ. V was pared by 3 bases and J by 0 bases, with 10 bases of the junction left unmatched. The CDR3 DNA sequence: TGTGCCAGCAGCCATCCAACCGGGACTAGCGGGAGCATCTCCTACAATGAGCAGTTCTTC. It yields the protein CASSHPTGTSGSISYNEQFF.

This clone was detected once. The chain recombines TRBV6-6 with TRBJ2-3; no reliable D call. Germline CDR1 is MNHNY and CDR2 is SVGAGI (reference sequence). Trimming removed 3 bases from V and 1 base from J, with 8 bases in between. The CDR3 is 14 residues long. The DNA of the CDR3 is TGTGCCAGCAGTTATGGGGTAGGCACAGATACGCAGTATTTT. It yields the protein CASSYGVGTDTQYF.

The chain recombines TRBV27 with TRBJ2-2; no definite D call. V gave up 5 bases and J gave up 7 bases, with 11 bases separating them. The CDR3 sequence is 13 residues long. The V gene's germline CDR1 is MNHEY and CDR2 SMNVEV (reference sequence). CDR3 loop: CASSPLLYGELFF. The CDR3, as DNA: TGTGCCAGCAGTCCCCTATTGTACGGGGAGCTGTTTTTT.

The genes are TRBV27 and TRBJ2-3, with TRBD2 matching over 7 bases. Per the germline V gene, CDR1 is MNHEY and CDR2 is SMNVEV (reference sequence). Trimming cost V 7 bases and J 2 bases; bases outside gene matches: 6. CDR3 length: 14 residues. The CDR3 sequence is CASNPGTTTDTQYF. The DNA of the CDR3 is TGTGCCAGCAACCCGGGGACTACCACAGATACGCAGTATTTT.

A word on this clone: Different DNA sequences within this sample yield the same CDR3. The gene calls are TRBV2 and TRBJ2-1; no clear D gene. Germline lookup yields CDR1 SNHLY and CDR2 FYNNEI. The CDR3 runs to 11 residues. V was shortened by 6 bases and J by 3 bases, with 3 bases between the two germline ends. For the CDR3, the DNA is TGTGCCAGCAGGAACTACAATGAGCAGTTCTTC. Protein sequence: CASRNYNEQFF.

The chain combines TRBV7-9 with TRBJ2-7; 12 positions match TRBD2. This CDR3 has 13 residues. Trimming took 5 bases from V and 13 from J; bases not matched to a gene: 9. Germline loops: CDR1 SEHNR, CDR2 FQNEAQ (reference sequence). The CDR3 loop reads CASSGSTSGSLYF. The CDR3 region has the DNA TGTGCCAGCAGCGGGTCGACTAGCGGGAGCCTATACTTC.

The sample holds one count of this clone. J is TRBJ2-5 and V is TRBV5-1, with 7 bases lining up with TRBD2. Losses at the gene ends were 4 bases for V and 4 bases for J; bases not matched to a gene: 10. The CDR3 covers 15 residues. The germline V gene has CDR1 SGHRS and CDR2 YFSETQ. The CDR3 sequence: CASSQQPGGGETQYF. The CDR3 coding sequence is TGCGCCAGCAGCCAGCAGCCCGGCGGGGGAGAGACCCAGTACTTC.

This sequence joins TRBV2 and TRBJ1-1; 8 bases are a match to TRBD1. Losses at the gene ends were 6 bases for V and 7 bases for J; bases not matched to a gene: 7. This CDR3 is built from 13 residues. The germline V gene has CDR1 SNHLY and CDR2 FYNNEI. CDR3: CASRPQGAGEAFF. The CDR3 nucleotides are TGTGCCAGCAGACCTCAGGGGGCAGGTGAAGCTTTCTTT. The variable domain in full, with the rest retrieved from reference TRBV2 and TRBJ1-1, is EPEVTQTPSHQVTQMGQEVILRCVPISNHLYFYWYRQILGQKVEFLVSFYNNEISEKSEIFDDQFSVERPDGSNFTLKIRSTKLEDSAMYFCASRPQGAGEAFFGQGTRLTVV.

The chain recombines TRBV4-1 with TRBJ2-5; 10 bases match TRBD2. Germline V gene data show CDR1 as MGHRA and CDR2 as YSYEKL. CDR3 size: 17 residues. The trim removed 1 base at V and 3 bases at J, leaving 8 bases unmatched. In DNA form, the CDR3 reads TGCGCCAGCAGCCAAGGGGTAGCGGGAGGCCAGAAAGAGACCCAGTACTTC. It yields the protein CASSQGVAGGQKETQYF.

The chain has TRBV10-1 and TRBJ2-5; TRBD1 agrees at 8 bases. Germline V lookup: CDR1 WNHNN, CDR2 SYGVQD (reference sequence). The CDR3 loop spans 13 amino acids. V shed 5 bases and J 5 bases; nucleotides not matched to a gene: 4. CDR3 loop: CASSQGAWETQYF. CDR3 in DNA: TGCGCCAGCAGTCAGGGGGCATGGGAGACCCAGTACTTC.

The V gene is TRBV5-1, the J gene TRBJ2-5; tentative D call: TRBD2 (6 bases). Germline V gives CDR1 SGHRS, CDR2 YFSETQ. Trimming stripped 4 bases from V and 5 bases from J, with 15 bases between. CDR3 length: 14 amino acids. The CDR3 protein is CASSAAGTGETQYF. In DNA, the CDR3 is TGCGCCAGCAGCGCCGCGGGGACCGGTGAGACCCAGTACTTC.

This chain links TRBV5-1 with TRBJ2-3; D tentatively reads TRBD1 or TRBD2 (5 bases each). CDR1 is SGHRS, CDR2 YFSETQ, per germline. Trimming removed 3 bases from V and 1 base from J, with 6 bases in between. The CDR3 runs 13 residues. CDR3 nucleotides: TGCGCCAGCAGCTGGGACGGCACAGATACGCAGTATTTT. Encoded protein: CASSWDGTDTQYF.

In regard to this clone: The same CDR3 can be traced to other DNA sequences in this sample. In DNA, the CDR3 is TGTGCCAGCAGCTTACGGACAGATACGCAGTATTTT. Its protein is CASSLRTDTQYF. J is TRBJ2-3 and V is TRBV7-9; D uncertain. The V gene's germline CDR1 is SEHNR and CDR2 FQNEAQ (reference sequence). Deletions cut 2 bases from V and 3 bases from J, with 3 bases between. This CDR3 region has 12 residues.

The gene calls are TRBV29-1 and TRBJ1-2; 7 bases are a match to TRBD1. The CDR3 totals 13 residues. CDR1 is SQVTM, CDR2 ANQGSEA, per germline. Losses at the gene ends were 1 base for V and 5 bases for J; bases not matched to a gene: 4. The CDR3: CSVEAQGYYGYTF. For the CDR3, the DNA is TGCAGCGTTGAAGCACAGGGGTATTATGGCTACACCTTC.

Note on this clone: At the DNA level, this CDR3 is encoded by other sequences in the same sample as well. This chain joins TRBV28 and TRBJ1-5; D is ambiguous. V lost 5 bases to trimming and J lost 7 bases, with 9 bases between them. Germline CDR1 MDHEN, CDR2 SYDVKM. The CDR3 is 12 amino acids. The CDR3 loop is CASSLGLQPQHF. The DNA of the CDR3 is TGTGCCAGCAGTCTAGGACTGCAGCCCCAGCATTTT.

A remark on this clone: The same CDR3 arises from other DNA sequences in this sample as well. The rearrangement joins TRBV7-3 to TRBJ2-3; 13 bases fit TRBD2. In germline, CDR1 is SGHTA, CDR2 FQGTGA. This CDR3 has 15 amino acids. V was clipped by 3 bases and J by 5 bases; unmatched bases: 2. The chain's CDR3 is CASSFGLAGEDTQYF. The CDR3 nucleotides read TGTGCCAGCAGCTTCGGACTAGCGGGGGAAGATACGCAGTATTTT.

The V and J genes are TRBV5-1 and TRBJ2-3; D gene uncertain. The CDR3 covers 14 residues. In germline, CDR1 is SGHRS, CDR2 YFSETQ. V dropped 5 bases and J dropped 4 bases, with 14 bases sitting between them. The CDR3 protein is CASRFGVPPDTQYF. DNA of the CDR3: TGCGCCAGCAGGTTTGGAGTTCCGCCAGATACGCAGTATTTT.

The chain has TRBV10-1 and TRBJ1-2, with 7 nucleotides matching TRBD1. Germline loops: CDR1 WNHNN, CDR2 SYGVQD (reference sequence). The CDR3 loop spans 13 amino acids. Trimming took 6 bases from V and 8 from J; bases not matched to a gene: 9. CDR3 loop: CASSPDRARGYTF. The CDR3 coding sequence is TGCGCCAGCAGCCCTGACAGGGCCCGAGGCTACACCTTC.

The chain recombines TRBV5-6 with TRBJ2-6; no firm D call. This CDR3 has 14 amino acids. Per germline, CDR1 SGHDT and CDR2 YYEEEE. V was pared by 0 bases and J by 1 base, with 2 bases between. As DNA, the CDR3 is TGTGCCAGCAGCTTGGGGTCTGGGGCCAACGTCCTGACTTTC. Translated: CASSLGSGANVLTF.

The chain is built from TRBV5-1 and TRBJ2-7; D not certain. This CDR3 has 15 residues. The germline V gene has CDR1 SGHRS and CDR2 YFSETQ. Trimming left V 0 bases short and J 5 bases short, with 15 bases between. CDR3 loop: CASSLAGRLHDEQYF. The CDR3 coding sequence is TGCGCCAGCAGCTTGGCCGGGCGGCTCCACGACGAGCAGTACTTC.

This chain joins TRBV2 and TRBJ2-3; a weak D match, TRBD2 (6 bases). CDR3 length: 12 amino acids. Germline values: CDR1 SNHLY, CDR2 FYNNEI. V was clipped by 6 bases and J by 5 bases, with 9 bases between them. The CDR3 DNA reads TGTGCCAGCAGATGGGGAGGAGATACGCAGTATTTT. Translation: CASRWGGDTQYF.

The chain combines TRBV7-2 with TRBJ1-2, with D perhaps matching TRBD1 (6 bases). There are 14 residues in the CDR3. Germline values: CDR1 SGHTA, CDR2 FQGNSA. V lost 4 bases to trimming and J lost 7 bases, with 16 bases between them. The DNA for the CDR3 is TGTGCCAGCAGCTCGAAGCAACAGGGACTTGGCTACACCTTC. It is translated as CASSSKQQGLGYTF.

The V call is TRBV27, the J call TRBJ1-5; no definite D call. The germline V gene has CDR1 MNHEY and CDR2 SMNVEV (reference sequence). This CDR3 comprises 14 residues. V was clipped by 3 bases and J by 0 bases, with 6 bases between them. Here the CDR3 DNA reads TGTGCCAGCAGTTTCTTAGATAGCAATCAGCCCCAGCATTTT. Protein product: CASSFLDSNQPQHF.

The CDR3 region is CAYGGASEETQYF. CDR3 nucleotide sequence: TGTGCTTATGGGGGGGCTAGCGAAGAGACCCAGTACTTC. The V call is TRBV5-4, the J call TRBJ2-5; maybe TRBD2 (7 bases). CDR3 length: 13 residues. Germline V lookup: CDR1 SGHNT, CDR2 YYREEE (reference sequence).

To note about this clone: Different DNA sequences within this sample yield the same CDR3. This sequence joins TRBV5-1 and TRBJ2-5; 7 bases agree with TRBD1. Germline V CDR1 and CDR2: SGHRS, YFSETQ. After removal of 2 bases from V and 2 bases from J, the junction contained 3 bases not matched to a gene. The CDR3 sequence is 14 residues long. CDR3: CASSFRQGQETQYF. The CDR3 DNA sequence: TGCGCCAGCAGCTTTCGACAGGGACAAGAGACCCAGTACTTC.

The rearrangement links TRBV5-1 to TRBJ2-1, with D unresolved. V lost 4 bases to trimming and J lost 6 bases, with 11 bases between them. This CDR3 spans 13 amino acids. In germline, CDR1 is SGHRS, CDR2 YFSETQ. The CDR3 region has the DNA TGCGCCAGCAGCCGAACCTGGGGCAATGAGCAGTTCTTC. Its translation is CASSRTWGNEQFF.

The chain has TRBV19 and TRBJ2-4; 9 bases match TRBD1. The CDR3 contains 17 residues. CDR1 is LNHDA and CDR2 is SQIVND in the germline V gene (reference sequence). The V and J ends lost 5 bases and 8 bases, in that order; junction bases with no gene match: 16. The CDR3 DNA reads TGTGCCAGTAGTGTCAGGGACAGGGTTTTTTCAAACGACATTCAGTACTTC. Protein sequence: CASSVRDRVFSNDIQYF.